This TCR beta chain emerged from a study of shared clonotypes between healthy human individuals. The germline V gene has CDR1 MNHEY and CDR2 SMNVEV (reference sequence). This CDR3 is 13 amino acids long. The V end was cut by 7 bases, the J end by 7 bases, with 14 bases between. Assay: immunoSEQ multiplex PCR; the TCRdb copy retains only in-frame clones and omits some. The table shows around 1.9 million clones, with around 93% occurring only once. Naive CD8 cells were CD45RO-negative, positively selected for CCR7, excluding terminally differentiated effector memory CD45RA+ cells. This TCR came from a man between 18 and 35 years old in good health. Some clones in this sample may be carry-over from other donors' samples. The gene calls are TRBV27 and TRBJ2-1; D tentatively fits TRBD1 or TRBD2 (5 bases each). What was sequenced was naive CD8+ T cells from PBMCs. The CDR3: CASNPGSSNEQFF. CDR3 sequence (DNA): TGTGCCAGCAACCCAGGGAGTTCGAATGAGCAGTTCTTC.